This TCR beta chain was obtained from a study of OX40 agonist ivuxolimab in advanced cancers. Study background: Every 2 weeks, patients got intravenous ivuxolimab at one of six dose levels (0.01-10 mg/kg).

Germline CDR1 reads MGHRA; CDR2 reads YSYEKL. The V end lost 0 bases, the J end lost 3 bases, and 6 bases lay between the germline ends. The CDR3 is 13 residues long. Clones were sequenced by immunoSEQ multiplex PCR, and TCRdb holds only the in-frame ones, with some missing. The table records about 86,000 clones, around 88% of them present only once. This sequence was found in an adult with an advanced solid tumor such as melanoma, head and neck, liver or kidney cancer. This material consisted of CD4+ or CD8+ T cells sorted from blood, taken in a trial of the OX40 agonist ivuxolimab. The chain has TRBV4-1 and TRBJ2-7, with D possibly being TRBD2 (6 bases). CDR3 bases: TGCGCCAGCAGCCAAGAGGGAGGCTACGAGCAGTACTTC. Encoded protein: CASSQEGGYEQYF.